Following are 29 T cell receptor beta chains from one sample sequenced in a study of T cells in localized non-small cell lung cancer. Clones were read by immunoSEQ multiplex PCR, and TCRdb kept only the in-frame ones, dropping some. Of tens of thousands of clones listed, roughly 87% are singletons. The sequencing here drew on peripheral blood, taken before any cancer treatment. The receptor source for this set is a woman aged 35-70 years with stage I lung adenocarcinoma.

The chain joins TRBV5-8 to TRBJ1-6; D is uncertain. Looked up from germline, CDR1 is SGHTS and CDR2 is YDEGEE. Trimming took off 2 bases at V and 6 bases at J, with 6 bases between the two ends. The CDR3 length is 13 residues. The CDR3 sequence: CASSLYFNSPLHF. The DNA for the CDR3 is TGTGCCAGCAGCTTATATTTTAATTCACCCCTCCACTTT.

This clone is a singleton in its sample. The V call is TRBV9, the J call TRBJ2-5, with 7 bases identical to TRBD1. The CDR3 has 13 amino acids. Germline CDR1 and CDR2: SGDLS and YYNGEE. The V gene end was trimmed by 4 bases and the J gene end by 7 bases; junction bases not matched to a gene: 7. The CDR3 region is CASSPRTGGTQYF. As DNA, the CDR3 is TGTGCCAGCAGCCCGAGGACAGGTGGGACCCAGTACTTC.

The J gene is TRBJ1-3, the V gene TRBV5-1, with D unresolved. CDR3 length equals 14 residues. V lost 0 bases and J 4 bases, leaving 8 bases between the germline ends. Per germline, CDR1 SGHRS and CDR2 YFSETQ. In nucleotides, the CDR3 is TGCGCCAGCAGCTTGGACTCCGGGGGAAACACCATATATTTT. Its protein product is CASSLDSGGNTIYF.

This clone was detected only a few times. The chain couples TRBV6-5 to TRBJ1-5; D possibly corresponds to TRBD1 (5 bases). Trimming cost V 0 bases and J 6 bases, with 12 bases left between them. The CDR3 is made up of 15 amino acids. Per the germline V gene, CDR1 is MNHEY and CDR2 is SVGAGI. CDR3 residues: CASSYSRGRGQPQHF. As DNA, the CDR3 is TGTGCCAGCAGTTACTCGAGGGGTCGGGGTCAGCCCCAGCATTTT.

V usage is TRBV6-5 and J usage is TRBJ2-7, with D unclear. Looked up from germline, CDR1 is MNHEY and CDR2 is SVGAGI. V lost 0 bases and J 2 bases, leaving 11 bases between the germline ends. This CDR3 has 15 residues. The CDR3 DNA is TGTGCCAGCAGTTACTCGTTTGTCAGCACCTACGAGCAGTACTTC. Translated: CASSYSFVSTYEQYF.

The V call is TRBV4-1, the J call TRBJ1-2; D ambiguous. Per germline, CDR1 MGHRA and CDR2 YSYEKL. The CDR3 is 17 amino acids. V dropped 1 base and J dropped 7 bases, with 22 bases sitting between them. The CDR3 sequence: CASSQGWREGRGFGYTF. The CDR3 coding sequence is TGCGCCAGCAGCCAAGGGTGGAGGGAAGGGCGAGGGTTTGGCTACACCTTC.

The CDR3 protein is CASSGGQSSYNSPLHF. The CDR3 DNA sequence: TGTGCCAGCAGCGGGGGACAGAGCTCCTATAATTCACCCCTCCACTTT. The chain couples TRBV9 to TRBJ1-6, with 7 bases aligning to TRBD1. V trimming: 3 bases; J trimming: 0 bases; junction bases outside the gene matches: 3. The germline gives CDR1 SGDLS, CDR2 YYNGEE. The CDR3 has 16 residues.

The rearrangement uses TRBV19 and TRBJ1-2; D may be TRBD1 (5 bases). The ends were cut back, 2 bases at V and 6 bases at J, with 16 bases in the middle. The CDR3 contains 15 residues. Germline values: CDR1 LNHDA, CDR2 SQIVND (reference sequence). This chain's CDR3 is CASSISDTYSHGYTF. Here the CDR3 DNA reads TGTGCCAGTAGTATATCGGACACTTATTCCCATGGCTACACCTTC.

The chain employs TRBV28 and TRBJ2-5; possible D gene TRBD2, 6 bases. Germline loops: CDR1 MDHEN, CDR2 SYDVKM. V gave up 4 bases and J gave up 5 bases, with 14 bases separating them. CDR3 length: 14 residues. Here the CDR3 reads CASSWGGAGETQYF. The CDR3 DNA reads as TGTGCCAGCAGTTGGGGCGGGGCAGGGGAGACCCAGTACTTC.

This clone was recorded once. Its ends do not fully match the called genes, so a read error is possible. The CDR3 DNA sequence: TGTGCCAACAGTGACCCCGGGGGGGCCTCCTACGAGCAGTACTTC. It specifies CANSDPGGASYEQYF. The chain joins TRBV2 to TRBJ2-7; the match to TRBD2 covers 8 bases. The CDR3 is 15 residues long. The germline V gene has CDR1 SNHLY and CDR2 FYNNEI.

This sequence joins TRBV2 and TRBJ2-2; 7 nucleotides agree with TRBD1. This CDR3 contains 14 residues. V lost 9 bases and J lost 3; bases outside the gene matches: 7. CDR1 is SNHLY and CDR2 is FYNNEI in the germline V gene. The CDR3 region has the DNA TGTGCCAGGGAAACCGGGACAGACACCGGGGAGCTGTTTTTT. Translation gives CARETGTDTGELFF.

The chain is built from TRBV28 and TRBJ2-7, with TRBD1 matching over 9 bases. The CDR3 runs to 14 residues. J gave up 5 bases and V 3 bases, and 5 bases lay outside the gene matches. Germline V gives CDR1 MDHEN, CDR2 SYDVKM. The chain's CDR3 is CASSLGDRADEQYF. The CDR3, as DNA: TGTGCCAGCAGTTTGGGGGACAGGGCTGACGAGCAGTACTTC.

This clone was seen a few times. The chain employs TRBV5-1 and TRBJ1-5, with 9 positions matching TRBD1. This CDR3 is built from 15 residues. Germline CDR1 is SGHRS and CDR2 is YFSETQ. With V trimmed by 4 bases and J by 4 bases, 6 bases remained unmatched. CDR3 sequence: CASSVGTGRNQPQHF. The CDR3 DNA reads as TGCGCCAGCAGCGTCGGGACAGGGAGGAATCAGCCCCAGCATTTT.

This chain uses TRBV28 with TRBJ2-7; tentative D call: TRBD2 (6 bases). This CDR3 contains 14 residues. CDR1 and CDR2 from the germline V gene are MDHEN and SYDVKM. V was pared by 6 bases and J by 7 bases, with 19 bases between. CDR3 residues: CASRPPGTLREQYF. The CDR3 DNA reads TGTGCCAGCAGGCCCCCAGGGACTTTGAGGGAGCAGTACTTC. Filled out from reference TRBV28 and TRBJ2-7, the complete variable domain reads DVKVTQSSRYLVKRTGEKVFLECVQDMDHENMFWYRQDPGLGLRLIYFSYDVKMKEKGDIPEGYSVSREKKERFSLILESASTNQTSMYLCASRPPGTLREQYFGPGTRLTVT.

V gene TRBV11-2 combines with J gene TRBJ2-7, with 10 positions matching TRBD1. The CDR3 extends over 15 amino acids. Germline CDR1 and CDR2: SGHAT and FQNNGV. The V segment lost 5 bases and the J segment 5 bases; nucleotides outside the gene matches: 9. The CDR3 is CASSRSRDRGHEQYF. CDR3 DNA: TGTGCCAGCAGCCGGAGTCGGGACAGGGGCCACGAGCAGTACTTC.

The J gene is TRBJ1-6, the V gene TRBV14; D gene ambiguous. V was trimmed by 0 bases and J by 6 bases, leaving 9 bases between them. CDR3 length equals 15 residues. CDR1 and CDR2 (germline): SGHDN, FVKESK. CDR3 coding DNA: TGTGCCAGCAGCCAAGATCTAGGATCTAATTCACCCCTCCACTTT. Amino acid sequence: CASSQDLGSNSPLHF.

The CDR3 bases are TGTGCCAGCAGAAAGGGGACCGGGACTAGAAACGGGGAGCTGTTTTTT. Translated: CASRKGTGTRNGELFF. The V call is TRBV11-2, the J call TRBJ2-2; 8 nucleotides agree with TRBD2. Germline V gene lookup returns CDR1 SGHAT and CDR2 FQNNGV. The trim removed 6 bases at V and 7 bases at J, leaving 13 bases unmatched. This CDR3 region has 16 residues. Drawing the rest from reference TRBV11-2 and TRBJ2-2, the complete variable domain is EAGVAQSPRYKIIEKRQSVAFWCNPISGHATLYWYQQILGQGPKLLIQFQNNGVVDDSQLPKDRFSAERLKGVDSTLKIQPAKLEDSAVYLCASRKGTGTRNGELFFGEGSRLTVL.

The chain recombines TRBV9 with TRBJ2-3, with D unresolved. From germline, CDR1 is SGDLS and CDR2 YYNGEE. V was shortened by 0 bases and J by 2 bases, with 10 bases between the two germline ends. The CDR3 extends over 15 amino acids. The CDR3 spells CASSVGPAYTDTQYF. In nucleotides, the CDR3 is TGTGCCAGCAGCGTAGGACCGGCGTACACAGATACGCAGTATTTT.

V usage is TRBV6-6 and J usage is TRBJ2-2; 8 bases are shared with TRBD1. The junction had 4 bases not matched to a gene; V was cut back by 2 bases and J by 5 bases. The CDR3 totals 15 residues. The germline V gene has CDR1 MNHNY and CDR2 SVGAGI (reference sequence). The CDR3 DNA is TGTGCCAGCAGTTACGCAGGGGGCAGGACCGGGGAGCTGTTTTTT. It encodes CASSYAGGRTGELFF.

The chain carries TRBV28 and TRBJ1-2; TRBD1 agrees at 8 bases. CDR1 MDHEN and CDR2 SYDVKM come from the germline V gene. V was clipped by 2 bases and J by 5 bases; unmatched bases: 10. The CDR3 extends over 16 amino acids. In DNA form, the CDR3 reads TGTGCCAGCAGTTTACCCCGGGACAGGACCAAATATGGCTACACCTTC. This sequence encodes CASSLPRDRTKYGYTF.

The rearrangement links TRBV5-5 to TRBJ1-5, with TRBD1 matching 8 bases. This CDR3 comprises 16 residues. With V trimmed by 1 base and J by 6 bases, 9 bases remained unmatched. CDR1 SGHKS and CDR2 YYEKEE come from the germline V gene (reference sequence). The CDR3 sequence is CASSLYWTGRTQPQHF. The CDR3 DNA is TGTGCCAGCAGCTTGTACTGGACAGGGCGGACTCAGCCCCAGCATTTT.

The CDR3 here is CASSPGGSNIQYF. CDR3 coding DNA: TGTGCCAGCAGCCCGGGGGGTTCGAACATTCAGTACTTC. This chain links TRBV7-2 with TRBJ2-4, with TRBD2 matching 7 bases. V lost 5 bases to trimming and J lost 7 bases; unmatched junction nucleotides: 5. The CDR3 has 13 amino acids. Germline-derived CDR1 and CDR2 are SGHTA and FQGNSA.

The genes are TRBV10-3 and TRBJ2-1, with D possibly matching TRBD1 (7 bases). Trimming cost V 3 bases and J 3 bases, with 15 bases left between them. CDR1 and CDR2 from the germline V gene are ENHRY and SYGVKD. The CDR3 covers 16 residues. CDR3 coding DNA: TGTGCCATCAGTGACAACCAGGGGGGAAACTACAATGAGCAGTTCTTC. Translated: CAISDNQGGNYNEQFF.

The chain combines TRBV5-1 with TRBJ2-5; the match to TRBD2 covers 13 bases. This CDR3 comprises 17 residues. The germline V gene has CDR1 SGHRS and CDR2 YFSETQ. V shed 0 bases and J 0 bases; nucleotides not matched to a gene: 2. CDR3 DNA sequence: TGCGCCAGCAGCTTGGGACTAGCGGGGGGATACCAAGAGACCCAGTACTTC. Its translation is CASSLGLAGGYQETQYF.

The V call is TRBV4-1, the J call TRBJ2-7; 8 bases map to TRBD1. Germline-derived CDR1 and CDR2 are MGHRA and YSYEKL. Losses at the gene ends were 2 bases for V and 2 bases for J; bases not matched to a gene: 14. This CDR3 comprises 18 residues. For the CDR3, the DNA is TGCGCCAGCAGCCAAACTTTAAAGGGACAGGCTTCCCCCTACGAGCAGTACTTC. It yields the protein CASSQTLKGQASPYEQYF.

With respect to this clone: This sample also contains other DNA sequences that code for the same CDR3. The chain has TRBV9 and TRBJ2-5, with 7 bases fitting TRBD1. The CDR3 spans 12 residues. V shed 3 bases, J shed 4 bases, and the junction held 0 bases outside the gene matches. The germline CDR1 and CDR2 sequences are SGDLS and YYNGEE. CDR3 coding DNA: TGTGCCAGCAGCGCAGGGGGAGAGACCCAGTACTTC. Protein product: CASSAGGETQYF. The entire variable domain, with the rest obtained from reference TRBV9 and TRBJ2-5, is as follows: DSGVTQTPKHLITATGQRVTLRCSPRSGDLSVYWYQQSLDQGLQFLIQYYNGEERAKGNILERFSAQQFPDLHSELNLSSLELGDSALYFCASSAGGETQYFGPGTRLLVL.

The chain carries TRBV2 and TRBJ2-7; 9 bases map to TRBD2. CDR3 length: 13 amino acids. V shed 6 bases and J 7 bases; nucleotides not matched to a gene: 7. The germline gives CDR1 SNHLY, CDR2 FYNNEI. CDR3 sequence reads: CASRGTSRVEQYF. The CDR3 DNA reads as TGTGCCAGCAGGGGGACTAGCAGGGTGGAGCAGTACTTC.

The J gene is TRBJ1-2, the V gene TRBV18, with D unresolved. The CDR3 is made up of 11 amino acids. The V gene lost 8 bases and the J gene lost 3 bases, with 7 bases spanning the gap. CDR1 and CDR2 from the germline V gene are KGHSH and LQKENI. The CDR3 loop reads CASLSDYGYTF. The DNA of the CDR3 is TGTGCCAGCCTATCTGACTATGGCTACACCTTC.

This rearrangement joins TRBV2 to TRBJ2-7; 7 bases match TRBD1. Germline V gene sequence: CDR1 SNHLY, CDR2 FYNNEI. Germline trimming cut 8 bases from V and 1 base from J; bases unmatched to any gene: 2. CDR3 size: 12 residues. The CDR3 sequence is CASGQDSYEQYF. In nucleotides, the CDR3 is TGTGCCAGCGGACAGGATTCCTACGAGCAGTACTTC.